This T cell receptor beta chain came from a study of blood T cells in healthy people across ages. A second PCR, run for roughly 7 to 12 cycles, used a sample-barcoded 5' primer plus a J-beta primer mix. CDR3-containing paired-end reads numbering at least 2.5 million came from each sample. TCRdb reprocessed the 5' RACE reads with MiXCR, giving one entry per CDR3 protein. The data show about a million distinct CDR3 sequences, 40% to 60% seen once. This CDR3 contains 16 residues. Germline-derived CDR1 and CDR2 are SNHLY and FYNNEI. V was clipped by 5 bases and J by 3 bases; unmatched bases: 9. Peripheral blood was drawn, approximately 9.4 milliliters per donor. A minimum of 7 million PBMCs was isolated per sample. Study results and limitations: Among T cells, TCR beta diversity per million cells dropped roughly linearly as age rose.

Points on this clonotype: As yet, its antigen is unknown.

This clonotype was obtained from a man aged 25 to 45 in good health. The chain employs TRBV2 and TRBJ1-4, with 7 bases fitting TRBD1. The source material was blood. CDR3 amino acids: CASSQGGGAANEKLFF. In nucleotides, the CDR3 is TGTGCCAGCAGTCAGGGAGGGGGCGCGGCTAATGAAAAACTGTTTTTT.